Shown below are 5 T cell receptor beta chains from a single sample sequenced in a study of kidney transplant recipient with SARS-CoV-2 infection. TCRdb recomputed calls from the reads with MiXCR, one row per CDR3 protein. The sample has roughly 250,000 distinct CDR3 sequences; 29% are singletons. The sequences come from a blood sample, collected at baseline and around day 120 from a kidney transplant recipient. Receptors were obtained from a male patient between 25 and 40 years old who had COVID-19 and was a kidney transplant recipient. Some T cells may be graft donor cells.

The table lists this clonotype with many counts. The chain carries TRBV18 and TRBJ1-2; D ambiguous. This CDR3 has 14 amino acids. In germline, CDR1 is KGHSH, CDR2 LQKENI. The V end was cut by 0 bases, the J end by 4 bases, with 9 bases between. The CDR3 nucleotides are TGTGCCAGCTCACCACCGGGTTTCGGCTATGGCTACACCTTC. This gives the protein CASSPPGFGYGYTF. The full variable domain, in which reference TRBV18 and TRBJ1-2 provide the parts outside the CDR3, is NAGVMQNPRHLVRRRGQEARLRCSPMKGHSHVYWYRQLPEEGLKFMVYLQKENIIDESGMPKERFSAEFPKEGPSILRIQQVVRGDSAAYFCASSPPGFGYGYTFGSGTRLTVV.

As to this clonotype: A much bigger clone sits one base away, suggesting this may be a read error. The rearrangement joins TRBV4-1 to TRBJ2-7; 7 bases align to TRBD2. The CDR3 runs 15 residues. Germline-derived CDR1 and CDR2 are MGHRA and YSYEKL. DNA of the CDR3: TGCGCCAGCAGCCAAGGGGAGGGACCGAGCTACGAGCGGTACTTC. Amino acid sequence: CASSQGEGPSYERYF.

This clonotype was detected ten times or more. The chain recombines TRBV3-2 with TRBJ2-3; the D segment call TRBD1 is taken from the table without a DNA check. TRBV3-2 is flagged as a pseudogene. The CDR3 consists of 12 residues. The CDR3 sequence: CASSTPGQVQNF. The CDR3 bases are TGTGCCAGCAGCACTCCGGGACAGGTCCAGAATTTT.

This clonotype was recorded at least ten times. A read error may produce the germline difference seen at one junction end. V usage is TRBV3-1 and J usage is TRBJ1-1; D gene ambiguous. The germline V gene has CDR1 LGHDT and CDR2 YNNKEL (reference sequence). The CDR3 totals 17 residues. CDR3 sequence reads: CASSEEGPISIRTEAFF. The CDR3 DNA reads TGTGCCAGCAGCGAAGAGGGTCCCATTTCAATTCGCACTGAAGCTTTCTTT.

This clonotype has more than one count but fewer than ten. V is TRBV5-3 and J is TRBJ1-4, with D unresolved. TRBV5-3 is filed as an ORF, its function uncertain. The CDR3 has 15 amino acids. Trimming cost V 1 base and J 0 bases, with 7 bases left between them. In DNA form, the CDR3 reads TGTGCCAGAAGCTTGCGGGTAGCAACTAATGAAAAACTGTTTTTT. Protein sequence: CARSLRVATNEKLFF.